This T cell receptor beta chain was documented in a study of blood T cell repertoires in COVID-19. For the study at large: Samples representing acute and convalescent COVID-19 were sourced from the United States, Italy and Spain. The cDNA or gDNA used as material had been derived from T cells, B-cell-depleted T cells, or PBMCs.

This CDR3 region has 15 residues. Trimming took 3 bases from V and 3 from J; bases not matched to a gene: 7. Germline V gives CDR1 KGHSH, CDR2 LQKENI. Per the study methods: Using reference gene primer amplification, nucleated cell counts were estimated. The method was immunoSEQ multiplex PCR; TCRdb's version includes in-frame clones alone and lacks a portion of them. That table furnishes V, J and clone size, whereas the DNA furnished D and trimming. The sample records about 190,000 clones, 85% to 90% being singletons. V is TRBV18 and J is TRBJ1-1; 7 nucleotides line up with TRBD1. The origin of this receptor is a woman between 18 and 29 years old who had recovered from COVID-19. The sequencing sample was made of peripheral blood. The CDR3: CASSPTDRVHTEAFF. As DNA, the CDR3 is TGTGCCAGCTCACCCACAGACAGGGTCCACACTGAAGCTTTCTTT.